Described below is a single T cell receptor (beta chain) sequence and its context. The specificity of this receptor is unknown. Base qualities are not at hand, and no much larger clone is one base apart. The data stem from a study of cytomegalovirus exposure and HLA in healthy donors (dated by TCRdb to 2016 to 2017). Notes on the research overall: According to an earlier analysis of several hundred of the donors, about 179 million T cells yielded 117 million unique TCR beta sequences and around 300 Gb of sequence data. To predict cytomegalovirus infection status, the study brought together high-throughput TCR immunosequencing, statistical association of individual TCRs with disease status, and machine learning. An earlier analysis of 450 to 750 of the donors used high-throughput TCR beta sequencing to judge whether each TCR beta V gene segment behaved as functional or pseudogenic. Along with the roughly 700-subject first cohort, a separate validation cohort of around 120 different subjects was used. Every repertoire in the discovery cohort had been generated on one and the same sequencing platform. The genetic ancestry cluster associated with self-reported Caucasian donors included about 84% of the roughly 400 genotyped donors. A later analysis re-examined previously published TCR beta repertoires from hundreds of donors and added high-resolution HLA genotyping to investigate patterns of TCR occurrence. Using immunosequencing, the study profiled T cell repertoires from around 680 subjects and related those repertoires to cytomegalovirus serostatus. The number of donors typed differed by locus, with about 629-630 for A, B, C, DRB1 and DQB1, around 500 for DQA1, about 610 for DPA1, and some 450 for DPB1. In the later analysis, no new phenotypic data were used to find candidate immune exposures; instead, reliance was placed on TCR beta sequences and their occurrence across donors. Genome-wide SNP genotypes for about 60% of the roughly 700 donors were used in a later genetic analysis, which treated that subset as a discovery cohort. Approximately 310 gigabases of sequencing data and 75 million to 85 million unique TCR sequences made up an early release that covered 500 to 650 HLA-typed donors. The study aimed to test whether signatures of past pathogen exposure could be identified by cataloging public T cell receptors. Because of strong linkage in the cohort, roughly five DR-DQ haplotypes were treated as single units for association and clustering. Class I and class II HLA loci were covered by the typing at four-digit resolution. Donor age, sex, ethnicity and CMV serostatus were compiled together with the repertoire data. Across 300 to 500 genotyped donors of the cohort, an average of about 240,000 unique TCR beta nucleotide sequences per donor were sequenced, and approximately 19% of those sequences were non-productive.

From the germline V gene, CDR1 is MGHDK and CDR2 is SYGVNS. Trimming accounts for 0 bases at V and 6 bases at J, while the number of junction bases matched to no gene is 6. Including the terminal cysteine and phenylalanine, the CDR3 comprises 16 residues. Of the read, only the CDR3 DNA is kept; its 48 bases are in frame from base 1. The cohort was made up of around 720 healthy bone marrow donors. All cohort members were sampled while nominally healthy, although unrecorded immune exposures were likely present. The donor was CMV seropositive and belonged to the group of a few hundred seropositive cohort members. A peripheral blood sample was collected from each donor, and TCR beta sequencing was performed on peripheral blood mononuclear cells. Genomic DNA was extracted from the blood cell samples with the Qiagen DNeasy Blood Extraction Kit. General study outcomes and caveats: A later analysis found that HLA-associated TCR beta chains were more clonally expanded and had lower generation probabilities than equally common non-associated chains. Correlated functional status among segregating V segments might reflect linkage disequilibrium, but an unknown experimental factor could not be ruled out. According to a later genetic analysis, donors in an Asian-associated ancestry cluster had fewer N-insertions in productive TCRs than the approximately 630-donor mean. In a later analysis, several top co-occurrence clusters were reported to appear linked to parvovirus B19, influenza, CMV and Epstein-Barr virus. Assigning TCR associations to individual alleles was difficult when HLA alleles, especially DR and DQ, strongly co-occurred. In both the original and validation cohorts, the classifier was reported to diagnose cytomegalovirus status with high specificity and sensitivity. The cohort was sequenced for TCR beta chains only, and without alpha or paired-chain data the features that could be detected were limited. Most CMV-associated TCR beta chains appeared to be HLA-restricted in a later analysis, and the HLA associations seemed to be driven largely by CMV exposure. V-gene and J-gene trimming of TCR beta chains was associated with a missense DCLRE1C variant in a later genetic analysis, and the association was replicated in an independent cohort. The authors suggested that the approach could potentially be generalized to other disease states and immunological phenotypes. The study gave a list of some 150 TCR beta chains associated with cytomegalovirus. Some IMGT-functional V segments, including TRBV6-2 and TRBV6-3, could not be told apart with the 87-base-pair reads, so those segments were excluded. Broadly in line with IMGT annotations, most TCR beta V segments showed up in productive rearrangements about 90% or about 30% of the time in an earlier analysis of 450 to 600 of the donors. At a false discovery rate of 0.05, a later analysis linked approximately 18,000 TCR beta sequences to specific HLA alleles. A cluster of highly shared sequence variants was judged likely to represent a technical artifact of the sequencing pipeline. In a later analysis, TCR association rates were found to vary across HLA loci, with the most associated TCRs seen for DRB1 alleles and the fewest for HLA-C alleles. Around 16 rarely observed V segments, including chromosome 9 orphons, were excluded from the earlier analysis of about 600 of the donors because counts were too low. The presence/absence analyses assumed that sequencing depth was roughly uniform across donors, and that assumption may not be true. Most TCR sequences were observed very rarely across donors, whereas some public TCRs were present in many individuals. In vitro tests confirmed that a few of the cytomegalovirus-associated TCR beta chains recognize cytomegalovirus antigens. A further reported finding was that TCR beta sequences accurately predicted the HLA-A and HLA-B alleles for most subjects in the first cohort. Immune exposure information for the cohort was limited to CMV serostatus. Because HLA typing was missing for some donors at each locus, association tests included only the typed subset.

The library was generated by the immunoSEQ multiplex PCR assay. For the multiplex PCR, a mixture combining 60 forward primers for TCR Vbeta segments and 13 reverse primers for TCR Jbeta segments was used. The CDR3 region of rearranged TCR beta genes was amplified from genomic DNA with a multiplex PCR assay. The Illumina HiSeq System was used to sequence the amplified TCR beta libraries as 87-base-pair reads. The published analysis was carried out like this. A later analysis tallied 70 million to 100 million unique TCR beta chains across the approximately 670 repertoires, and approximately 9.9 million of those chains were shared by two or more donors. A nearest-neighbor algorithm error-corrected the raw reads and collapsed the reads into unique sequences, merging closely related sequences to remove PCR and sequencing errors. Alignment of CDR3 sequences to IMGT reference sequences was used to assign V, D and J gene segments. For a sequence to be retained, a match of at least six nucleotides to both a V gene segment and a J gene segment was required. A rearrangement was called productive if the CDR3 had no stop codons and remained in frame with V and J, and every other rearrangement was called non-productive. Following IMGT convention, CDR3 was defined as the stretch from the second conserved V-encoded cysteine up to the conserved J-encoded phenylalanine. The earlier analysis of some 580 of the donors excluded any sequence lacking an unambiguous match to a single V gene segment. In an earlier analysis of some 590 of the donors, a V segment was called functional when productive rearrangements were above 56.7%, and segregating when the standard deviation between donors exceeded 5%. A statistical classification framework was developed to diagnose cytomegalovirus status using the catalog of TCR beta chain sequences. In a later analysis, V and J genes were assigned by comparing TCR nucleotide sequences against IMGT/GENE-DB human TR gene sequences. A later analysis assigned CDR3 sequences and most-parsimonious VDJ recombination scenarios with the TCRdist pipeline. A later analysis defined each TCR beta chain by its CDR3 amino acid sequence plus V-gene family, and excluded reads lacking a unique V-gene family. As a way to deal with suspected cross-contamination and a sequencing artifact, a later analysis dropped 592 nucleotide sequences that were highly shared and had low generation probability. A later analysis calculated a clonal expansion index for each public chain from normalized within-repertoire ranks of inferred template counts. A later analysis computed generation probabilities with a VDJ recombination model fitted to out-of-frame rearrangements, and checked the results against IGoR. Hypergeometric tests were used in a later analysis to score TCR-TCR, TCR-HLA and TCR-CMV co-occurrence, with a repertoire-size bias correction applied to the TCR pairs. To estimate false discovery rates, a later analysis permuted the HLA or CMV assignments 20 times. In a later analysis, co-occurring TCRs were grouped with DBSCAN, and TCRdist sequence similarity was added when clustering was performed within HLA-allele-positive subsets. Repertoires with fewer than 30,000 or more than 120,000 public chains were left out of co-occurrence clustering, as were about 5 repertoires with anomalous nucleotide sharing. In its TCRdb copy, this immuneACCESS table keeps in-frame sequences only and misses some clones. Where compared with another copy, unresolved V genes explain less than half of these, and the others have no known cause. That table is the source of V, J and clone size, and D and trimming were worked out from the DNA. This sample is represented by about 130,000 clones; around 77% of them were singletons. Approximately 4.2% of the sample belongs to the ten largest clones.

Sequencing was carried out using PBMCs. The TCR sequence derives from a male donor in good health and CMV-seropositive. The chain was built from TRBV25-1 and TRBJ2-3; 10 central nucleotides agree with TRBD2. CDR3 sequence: CASSEYVSGRTDTQYF. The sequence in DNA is TGTGCCAGCAGTGAATACGTTAGCGGGAGGACTGATACGCAGTATTTT.